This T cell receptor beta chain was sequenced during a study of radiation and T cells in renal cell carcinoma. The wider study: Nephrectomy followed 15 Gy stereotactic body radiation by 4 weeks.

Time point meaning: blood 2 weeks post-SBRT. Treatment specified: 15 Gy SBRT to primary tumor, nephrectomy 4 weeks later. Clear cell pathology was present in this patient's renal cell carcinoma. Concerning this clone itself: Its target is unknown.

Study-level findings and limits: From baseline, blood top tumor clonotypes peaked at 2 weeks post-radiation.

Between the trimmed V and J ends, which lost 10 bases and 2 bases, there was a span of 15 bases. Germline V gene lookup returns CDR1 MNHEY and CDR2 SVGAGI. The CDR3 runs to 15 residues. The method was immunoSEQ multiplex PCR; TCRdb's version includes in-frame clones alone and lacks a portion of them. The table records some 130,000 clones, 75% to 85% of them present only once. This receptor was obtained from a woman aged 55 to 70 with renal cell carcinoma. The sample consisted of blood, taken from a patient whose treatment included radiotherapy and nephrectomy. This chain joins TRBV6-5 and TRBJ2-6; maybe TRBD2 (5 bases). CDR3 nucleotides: TGTGCCACCCGGGGAAACCTAGCTGGGGCCAACGTCCTGACTTTC. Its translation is CATRGNLAGANVLTF.